Sequencing of this TCR beta chain was carried out in a study of CXCR3-negative and CXCR3-positive naive CD8 T cells. Overall study findings and caveats: Both naive subsets, CXCR3-negative and CXCR3-positive, displayed similar TRBV-TRBJ usage, unlike memory cells. Much lower diversity was found in memory CD8+ cells, while both naive subsets had comparably high diversity. For CXCR3-positive naive cells, TRB CDR3s were more hydrophobic than those of CXCR3-negative naive cells.

Each CD8+ T cell subset was sorted in triplicate, 300,000 cells each. 5' RACE that incorporated UMI labels was used to prepare the TRB cDNA libraries. TCRdb reprocessed the 5' RACE reads and stores each CDR3 protein as one record, lacking DNA. This sample contains roughly 6,600 distinct CDR3 sequences. Remarks on this clonotype: Its specificity is unknown.

Per the germline V gene, CDR1 is MNHEY and CDR2 is SVGEGT. This CDR3 contains 14 residues. This chain links TRBV6-2 or TRBV6-3 with TRBJ2-1; TCRdb returns TRBD2, unconfirmable since there is no DNA. Sequenced material: naive CXCR3+ CD8+ T cells from blood. Subset given: CD45RO-CCR7+CD27+CD95- naive CD8+ T cells expressing CXCR3 (TNR3+). The TCR originated in a human donor in good health. Some clones in this sample may be carry-over from other donors' samples. The CDR3 here is CASSYSSGSNEQFF.